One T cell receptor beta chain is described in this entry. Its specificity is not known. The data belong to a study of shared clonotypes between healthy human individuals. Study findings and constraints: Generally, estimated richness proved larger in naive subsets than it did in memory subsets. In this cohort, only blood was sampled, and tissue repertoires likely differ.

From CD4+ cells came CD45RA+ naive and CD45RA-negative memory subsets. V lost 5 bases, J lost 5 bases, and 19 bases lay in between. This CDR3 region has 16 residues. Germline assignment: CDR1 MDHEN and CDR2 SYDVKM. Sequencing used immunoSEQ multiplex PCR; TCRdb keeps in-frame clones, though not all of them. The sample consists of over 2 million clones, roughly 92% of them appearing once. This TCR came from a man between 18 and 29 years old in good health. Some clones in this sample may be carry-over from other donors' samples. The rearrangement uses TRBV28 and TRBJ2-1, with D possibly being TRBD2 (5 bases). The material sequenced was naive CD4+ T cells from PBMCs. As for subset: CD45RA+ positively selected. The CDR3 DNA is TGTGCCAGCAGTCCACCCCCGGCACTAGGCCACAATGAGCAGTTCTTC. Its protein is CASSPPPALGHNEQFF.